The rows below give T cell receptor beta chains drawn from one sample of a study of CD8+ T cells in alopecia areata. This table comes from immunoSEQ multiplex PCR, and its TCRdb copy is limited to in-frame clones, with some not included. Of about 120,000 clones listed, around 56% were seen once; the top ten hold roughly 0.45%. Sequencing used CD4+ T cells sorted from blood, obtained at week 4, from a patient treated with tofacitinib. These receptors were obtained from a human donor with alopecia areata. Each CDR3 is given with its conserved first and last residue. D genes are given only for firm matches. Expanded clones get a size class; other rows say once, few or many, or leave the size out.

D gene: TRBD1
V gene: TRBV27
clone size: .
J gene: TRBJ1-2
CDR3 DNA: TGTGCCAGCAGTTTAACCAGACAGGGCGGAAATGGCTACACCTTC
CDR3 protein: CASSLTRQGGNGYTF

D gene: .
V gene: TRBV6-5
clone size: .
J gene: TRBJ2-7
CDR3 DNA: TGTGCCAGCAGTTACTCCCCTCAGGGTATCCACGAGCAGTACTTC
CDR3 protein: CASSYSPQGIHEQYF

D gene: TRBD2
V gene: TRBV29-1
clone size: few
J gene: TRBJ2-7
CDR3 DNA: TGCAGCGTTGGCTGGACTAGCGGGATTTACGAGCAGTACTTC
CDR3 protein: CSVGWTSGIYEQYF

D gene: .
V gene: TRBV5-1
clone size: .
J gene: TRBJ2-6
CDR3 DNA: TGCGCCAGCAGCACCGAGGGTGCTGGGGCCAACGTCCTGACTTTC
CDR3 protein: CASSTEGAGANVLTF

D gene: .
V gene: TRBV5-4
clone size: few
J gene: TRBJ2-6
CDR3 DNA: TGTGCCAGCATGACGGACGGCTCTGGGGCCAACGTCCTGACTTTC
CDR3 protein: CASMTDGSGANVLTF

D gene: .
V gene: TRBV30
clone size: .
J gene: TRBJ2-1
CDR3 DNA: TGTGCCTGGGGTGGGAGGTCCTACAATGAGCAGTTCTTC
CDR3 protein: CAWGGRSYNEQFF

D gene: .
V gene: TRBV6-1
clone size: .
J gene: TRBJ1-5
CDR3 DNA: TGTGCCAGTAAGATTGACAGAGGAGATCAGCCCCAGCATTTT
CDR3 protein: CASKIDRGDQPQHF

D gene: TRBD1
V gene: TRBV29-1
clone size: few
J gene: TRBJ1-2
CDR3 DNA: TGCAGCGTTCTAGGGACAGGGGATGGCTACACCTTC
CDR3 protein: CSVLGTGDGYTF

D gene: TRBD2
V gene: TRBV6-5
clone size: .
J gene: TRBJ2-5
CDR3 DNA: TGTGCCAGCAGAGGACTAGCGGGAGCGGAAGAGACCCAGTACTTC
CDR3 protein: CASRGLAGAEETQYF

D gene: .
V gene: TRBV9
clone size: .
J gene: TRBJ1-2
CDR3 DNA: TGTGCCAGCAGCGTAGACCCGGGATCCTATGGCTACACCTTC
CDR3 protein: CASSVDPGSYGYTF

D gene: .
V gene: TRBV30
clone size: few
J gene: TRBJ2-7
CDR3 DNA: TGTGCCTGGAGTGTCAGCGGATACGAGCAGTACTTC
CDR3 protein: CAWSVSGYEQYF

D gene: TRBD1
V gene: TRBV30
clone size: few
J gene: TRBJ1-5
CDR3 DNA: TGTGCCTGGAGTCCGGGACAGGGGGAAAAGTATCAGCCCCAGCATTTT
CDR3 protein: CAWSPGQGEKYQPQHF

D gene: .
V gene: TRBV7-3
clone size: .
J gene: TRBJ2-3
CDR3 DNA: TGTGCCAGCAGCTTAGACGGGAGTCCCTCATACGGGCAGTATTTT
CDR3 protein: CASSLDGSPSYGQYF

D gene: .
V gene: TRBV2
clone size: few
J gene: TRBJ2-1
CDR3 DNA: TGTGCCAGCAGGATACAGGGCCGCTACAATGAGCAGTTCTTC
CDR3 protein: CASRIQGRYNEQFF

D gene: TRBD2
V gene: TRBV4-1
clone size: .
J gene: TRBJ2-7
CDR3 DNA: TGCGCCAGCAGCCAACCCCGGGTCGGGAGGGAAACCTACGAGCAGTACTTC
CDR3 protein: CASSQPRVGRETYEQYF

D gene: .
V gene: TRBV4-1
clone size: .
J gene: TRBJ2-3
CDR3 DNA: TGCGCCAGCAGCTTATACGGACTAAGCACAGATACGCAGTATTTT
CDR3 protein: CASSLYGLSTDTQYF

D gene: .
V gene: TRBV7-9
clone size: .
J gene: TRBJ2-5
CDR3 DNA: TGTGCCAGCAGCTTAAATACCCTTGAGACCCAGTACTTC
CDR3 protein: CASSLNTLETQYF

D gene: .
V gene: TRBV6-5
clone size: .
J gene: TRBJ2-6
CDR3 DNA: TGTGCCAGCAGTTACCGCGACACTGGGGCCAACGTCCTGACTTTC
CDR3 protein: CASSYRDTGANVLTF

D gene: .
V gene: TRBV15
clone size: .
J gene: TRBJ2-1
CDR3 DNA: TGTGCCACCAGCAGAGATCGGGGGATGGAGTTCTTC
CDR3 protein: CATSRDRGMEFF

D gene: .
V gene: TRBV11-2
clone size: .
J gene: TRBJ1-6
CDR3 DNA: TGTGCCAGCAGCTTAGATGGCAGCCTGAATTCACCCCTCCACTTT
CDR3 protein: CASSLDGSLNSPLHF

D gene: .
V gene: TRBV29-1
clone size: .
J gene: TRBJ1-1
CDR3 DNA: TGCAGCGTTGAAAAGTTACTGAACACTGAAGCTTTCTTT
CDR3 protein: CSVEKLLNTEAFF

D gene: .
V gene: TRBV7-9
clone size: few
J gene: TRBJ1-6
CDR3 DNA: TGTGCCAGCACCCGCTGGGGCGACTCAACTGATTCACCCCTCCACTTT
CDR3 protein: CASTRWGDSTDSPLHF

D gene: .
V gene: TRBV7-9
clone size: few
J gene: TRBJ2-3
CDR3 DNA: TGTGCCAGCAGCTCCCCTAGGGCGGTCACAGATACGCAGTATTTT
CDR3 protein: CASSSPRAVTDTQYF

D gene: TRBD2
V gene: TRBV6-6
clone size: .
J gene: TRBJ2-7
CDR3 DNA: TGTGCCAGCAGTTACTCCCCAGCGGGACTGTACGAGCAGTACTTC
CDR3 protein: CASSYSPAGLYEQYF

D gene: .
V gene: TRBV21-1
clone size: medium-sized
J gene: TRBJ2-4
CDR3 DNA: TGTGCCAGCAGCAAAAGGAAAGGTTGGAGTGCCAAAAACATTCAGTACTTC
CDR3 protein: CASSKRKGWSAKNIQYF

D gene: .
V gene: TRBV4-1
clone size: .
J gene: TRBJ1-5
CDR3 DNA: TGCGCCAGCAGCCCGTACGGACAGTTTAGCAATCAGCCCCAGCATTTT
CDR3 protein: CASSPYGQFSNQPQHF

D gene: .
V gene: TRBV19
clone size: few
J gene: TRBJ1-3
CDR3 DNA: TGTGCCAGTAGTCCAGATCAAACTGGAAACACCATATATTTT
CDR3 protein: CASSPDQTGNTIYF

D gene: .
V gene: TRBV30
clone size: .
J gene: TRBJ2-3
CDR3 DNA: TGTGCCGCGACAGTAAAGGGGACAGATACGCAGTATTTT
CDR3 protein: CAATVKGTDTQYF

D gene: .
V gene: TRBV6-5
clone size: .
J gene: TRBJ2-7
CDR3 DNA: TGTGCCAGCAGTGGAGGGCACGAGCAGTACTTC
CDR3 protein: CASSGGHEQYF

D gene: .
V gene: TRBV30
clone size: .
J gene: TRBJ2-3
CDR3 DNA: TGTGCCTGGAGTGTAGTGGACACAGATACGCAGTATTTT
CDR3 protein: CAWSVVDTDTQYF

D gene: .
V gene: TRBV30
clone size: .
J gene: TRBJ2-6
CDR3 DNA: TGTGCCTGGGAAGGGGTCTATGGCACCCTTATCTCTGGGGCCAACGTCCTGACTTTC
CDR3 protein: CAWEGVYGTLISGANVLTF

D gene: .
V gene: TRBV11-2
clone size: few
J gene: TRBJ2-5
CDR3 DNA: TGTGCCAGCGGATTCGCGAGGGGCGGAGAGACCCAGTACTTC
CDR3 protein: CASGFARGGETQYF

D gene: .
V gene: TRBV6-5
clone size: once
J gene: TRBJ2-2
CDR3 DNA: TGTGCCAGCAGTTACCCCGGCCAGGGTCCCGGGGAGCTGTTTTTT
CDR3 protein: CASSYPGQGPGELFF

D gene: .
V gene: TRBV30
clone size: .
J gene: TRBJ2-1
CDR3 DNA: TGTGCCTGGGCGGGTATCCCCTACAATGAGCAGTTCTTC
CDR3 protein: CAWAGIPYNEQFF

D gene: .
V gene: TRBV5-1
clone size: .
J gene: TRBJ2-1
CDR3 DNA: TGCGCCAGCAGCTTGGACCTCGGGGGATCCTACAATGAGCAGTTCTTC
CDR3 protein: CASSLDLGGSYNEQFF

D gene: .
V gene: TRBV7-8
clone size: .
J gene: TRBJ1-1
CDR3 DNA: TGTGCCAGCAGCTCTAACATTAGAACACAGAACACTGAAGCTTTCTTT
CDR3 protein: CASSSNIRTQNTEAFF

D gene: TRBD2
V gene: TRBV9
clone size: .
J gene: TRBJ2-1
CDR3 DNA: TGTGCCAGCAGCGAGGGAGTAGCGGGAGTGGAGTTCTTC
CDR3 protein: CASSEGVAGVEFF

D gene: .
V gene: TRBV7-3
clone size: few
J gene: TRBJ2-3
CDR3 DNA: TGTGCCAGCAGCTTTGACAGCGATACGCAGTATTTT
CDR3 protein: CASSFDSDTQYF

D gene: .
V gene: TRBV5-6
clone size: .
J gene: TRBJ2-3
CDR3 DNA: TGTGCCAGCAGCTTTCGTTTTGCGGATACGCAGTATTTT
CDR3 protein: CASSFRFADTQYF

D gene: .
V gene: TRBV29-1
clone size: few
J gene: TRBJ2-5
CDR3 DNA: TGCAGCACCACCCTGGGGCTCCAAGAGACCCAGTACTTC
CDR3 protein: CSTTLGLQETQYF

D gene: TRBD1
V gene: TRBV29-1
clone size: .
J gene: TRBJ2-7
CDR3 DNA: TGCAGCGTCGTCCGACAGGGCCCAACCTACGAGCAGTACTTC
CDR3 protein: CSVVRQGPTYEQYF

D gene: TRBD1
V gene: TRBV11-2
clone size: .
J gene: TRBJ1-5
CDR3 DNA: TGTGCCAGCAGCGAGGACAGGCTTAGCAATCAGCCCCAGCATTTT
CDR3 protein: CASSEDRLSNQPQHF

D gene: TRBD2
V gene: TRBV2
clone size: .
J gene: TRBJ2-7
CDR3 DNA: TGTGCCAGCAGTGTTGCGGGAGTGTACGAGCAGTACTTC
CDR3 protein: CASSVAGVYEQYF

D gene: .
V gene: TRBV6-6
clone size: many
J gene: TRBJ2-7
CDR3 DNA: TGTGCCAGCAGTACCGGCACTCTGGGATCTGGGGAGCAGTACTTC
CDR3 protein: CASSTGTLGSGEQYF

D gene: .
V gene: TRBV15
clone size: .
J gene: TRBJ2-7
CDR3 DNA: TGTGCCACCAGCCCCGGGTTGTACGAGCAGTACTTC
CDR3 protein: CATSPGLYEQYF

D gene: .
V gene: TRBV29-1
clone size: .
J gene: TRBJ2-4
CDR3 DNA: TGCAGCGTTGAAGATAGTGGCAGGGAAAACATTCAGTACTTC
CDR3 protein: CSVEDSGRENIQYF

D gene: TRBD2
V gene: TRBV4-1
clone size: .
J gene: TRBJ2-5
CDR3 DNA: TGCGCCAGCAGCCAAGGAGTCCGGCGGGAGGGGCAAGAGACCCAGTACTTC
CDR3 protein: CASSQGVRREGQETQYF

D gene: .
V gene: TRBV29-1
clone size: few
J gene: TRBJ1-2
CDR3 DNA: TGCAGCGTTGAGGGGACCTCTAACTATGGCTACACCTTC
CDR3 protein: CSVEGTSNYGYTF

D gene: TRBD2
V gene: TRBV7-2
clone size: once
J gene: TRBJ2-1
CDR3 DNA: TGTGCCAGCAGCTTAGTAGGACTAGCAGGCTCCTACAATGAGCAGTTCTTC
CDR3 protein: CASSLVGLAGSYNEQFF

D gene: .
V gene: TRBV30
clone size: .
J gene: TRBJ1-2
CDR3 DNA: TGTGCCTGGAGTGTAGACCCATCCGTCCGGAGCTATGGCTACACCTTC
CDR3 protein: CAWSVDPSVRSYGYTF

D gene: .
V gene: TRBV29-1
clone size: many
J gene: TRBJ1-1
CDR3 DNA: TGCAGCGTCGCGTCCGGACTGAACACTGAAGCTTTCTTT
CDR3 protein: CSVASGLNTEAFF

D gene: .
V gene: TRBV6-4
clone size: many
J gene: TRBJ1-6
CDR3 DNA: TGTGCCAGCAGGGACAGTAATAATTCACCCCTCCACTTT
CDR3 protein: CASRDSNNSPLHF